This T cell receptor beta chain stems from a study of OX40 agonist ivuxolimab in advanced cancers. Individuals having autoimmune disease history or systemic immunosuppression were not enrolled. The CDR3 has 15 residues. Trimming pared 2 bases from V and 1 base from J, leaving 9 bases between. Germline CDR1 is MGHRA and CDR2 is YSYEKL. Generated by immunoSEQ multiplex PCR, the TCRdb table keeps only in-frame clones and is missing some. The sample consists of around 15,000 clones, around 80% of them appearing once. The chain combines TRBV4-1 with TRBJ2-1; D is ambiguous. The sequencing used CD4+ or CD8+ T cells sorted from blood, collected in a trial of the OX40 agonist ivuxolimab. This sequence was found in an adult with an advanced solid tumor such as melanoma, head and neck, liver or kidney cancer. The CDR3 sequence: CASSQPSVSYNEQFF. CDR3 coding DNA: TGCGCCAGCAGCCAACCGAGCGTATCCTACAATGAGCAGTTCTTC.